This T cell receptor (beta chain) derives from a study of blood T cells in healthy people across ages. Sample-barcoded 5' priming and a J-beta primer mix drove a second PCR of about 7 to 11 cycles. Tagging of each cDNA molecule was performed by a template-switch adaptor with 12 random nucleotides. Individual samples furnished no less than 3 million CDR3-containing paired-end reads apiece. Using its own MiXCR run on the 5' RACE reads, TCRdb lists one record per CDR3 protein. The table has more than 800,000 distinct CDR3 sequences, around 28% seen once. Trimming took off 6 bases at V and 0 bases at J, with 5 bases between the two ends. The germline CDR1 and CDR2 sequences are LNHDA and SQIVND (reference sequence). There are 12 residues in the CDR3. Each individual donor underwent a draw of ten milliliters of peripheral blood. Study-wide points: Older age coincided with a roughly linear decline in TCR beta diversity per million T cells.

About this clonotype itself: Its target is unknown.

V gene TRBV19 combines with J gene TRBJ1-1; D is undetermined. The sequence was obtained from a woman older than 75 in good health. Material for sequencing was blood. The CDR3 here is CASRSLNTEAFF. For the CDR3, the DNA is TGTGCCAGTAGGAGCCTGAACACTGAAGCTTTCTTT.